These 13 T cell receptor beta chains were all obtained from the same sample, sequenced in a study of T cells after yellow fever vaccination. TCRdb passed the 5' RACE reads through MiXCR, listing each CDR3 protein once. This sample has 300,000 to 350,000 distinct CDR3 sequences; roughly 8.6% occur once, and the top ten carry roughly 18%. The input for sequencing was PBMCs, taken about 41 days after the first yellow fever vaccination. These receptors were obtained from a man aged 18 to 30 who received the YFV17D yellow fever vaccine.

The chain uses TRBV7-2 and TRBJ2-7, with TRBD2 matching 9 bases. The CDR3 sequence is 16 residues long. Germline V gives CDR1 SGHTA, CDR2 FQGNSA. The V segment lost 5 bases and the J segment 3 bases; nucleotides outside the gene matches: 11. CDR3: CASSLLQPAGGYEQYF. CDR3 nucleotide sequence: TGTGCCAGCAGCCTCCTCCAGCCAGCGGGGGGCTACGAGCAGTACTTC. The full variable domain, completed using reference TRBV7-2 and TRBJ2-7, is GAGVSQSPSNKVTEKGKDVELRCDPISGHTALYWYRQSLGQGLEFLIYFQGNSAPDKSGLPSDRFSAERTGGSVSTLTIQRTQQEDSAVYLCASSLLQPAGGYEQYFGPGTRLTVT.

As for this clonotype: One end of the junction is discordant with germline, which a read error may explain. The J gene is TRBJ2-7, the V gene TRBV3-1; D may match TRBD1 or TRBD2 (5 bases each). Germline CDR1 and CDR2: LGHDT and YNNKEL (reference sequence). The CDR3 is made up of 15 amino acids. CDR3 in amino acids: CACSRDPGPTYEQYF. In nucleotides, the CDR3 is TGTGCCTGCAGCCGAGATCCGGGACCTACCTACGAGCAGTACTTC.

Here the CDR3 DNA reads TGTGCCACCTCGTCCGGGAGGGGGCTGGGCTACGAGCAGTACTTC. Encoded protein: CATSSGRGLGYEQYF. The chain links TRBV25-1 to TRBJ2-7; possibly TRBD2 for D (8 bases). Trimming took 10 bases from V and 3 from J, leaving 22 bases between them. Germline V gene sequence: CDR1 MGHDK, CDR2 SYGVNS. The CDR3 consists of 15 residues.

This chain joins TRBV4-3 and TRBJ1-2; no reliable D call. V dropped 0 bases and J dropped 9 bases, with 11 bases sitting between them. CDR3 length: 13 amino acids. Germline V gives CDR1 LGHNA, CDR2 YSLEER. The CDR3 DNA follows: TGCGCCAGCAGCCAAGAGAACTTTGGTAGCTACACCTTC. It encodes CASSQENFGSYTF.

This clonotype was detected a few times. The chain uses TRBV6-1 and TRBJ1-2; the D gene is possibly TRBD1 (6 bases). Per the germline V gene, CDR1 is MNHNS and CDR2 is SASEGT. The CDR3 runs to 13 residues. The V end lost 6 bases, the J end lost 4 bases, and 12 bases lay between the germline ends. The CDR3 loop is CASRLDRSYGYTF. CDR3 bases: TGTGCCAGCAGGCTAGACAGGAGCTATGGCTACACCTTC.

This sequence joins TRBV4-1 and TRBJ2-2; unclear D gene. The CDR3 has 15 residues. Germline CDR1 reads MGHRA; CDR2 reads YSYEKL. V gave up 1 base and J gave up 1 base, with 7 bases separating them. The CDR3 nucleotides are TGCGCCAGCAGCCAAGGGCAGCGGAACACCGGGGAGCTGTTTTTT. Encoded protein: CASSQGQRNTGELFF.

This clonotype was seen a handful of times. CDR3 sequence: CASSHGTSGDYEQYV. The CDR3 DNA follows: TGCGCCAGCAGCCATGGGACTAGCGGGGACTACGAGCAGTACGTC. V gene TRBV5-1 combines with J gene TRBJ2-7, with 13 positions matching TRBD2. The CDR3 totals 15 residues. J lost 3 bases, V lost 4 bases, and 4 bases had no gene match. Germline lookup yields CDR1 SGHRS and CDR2 YFSETQ.

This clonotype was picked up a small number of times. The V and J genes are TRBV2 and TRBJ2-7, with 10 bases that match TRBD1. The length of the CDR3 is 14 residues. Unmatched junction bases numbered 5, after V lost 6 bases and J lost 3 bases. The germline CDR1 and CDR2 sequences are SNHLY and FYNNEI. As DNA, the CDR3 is TGTGCCAGCAGATCCGGGACAGGGGTCTACGAGCAGTACTTC. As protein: CASRSGTGVYEQYF.

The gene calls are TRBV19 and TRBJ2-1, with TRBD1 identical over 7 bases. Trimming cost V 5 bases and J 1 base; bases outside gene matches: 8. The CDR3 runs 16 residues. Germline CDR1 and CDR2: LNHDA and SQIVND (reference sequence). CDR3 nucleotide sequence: TGTGCCAGTAGTGACCACAGGGGTAGGTCCTACAATGAGCAGTTCTTC. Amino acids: CASSDHRGRSYNEQFF.

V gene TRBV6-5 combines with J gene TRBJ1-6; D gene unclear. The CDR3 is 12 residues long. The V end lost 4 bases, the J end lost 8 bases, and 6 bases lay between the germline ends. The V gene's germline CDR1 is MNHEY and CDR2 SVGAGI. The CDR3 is CASSSRDSPLHF. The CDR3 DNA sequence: TGTGCCAGCAGTTCCCGAGATTCACCCCTCCACTTT.

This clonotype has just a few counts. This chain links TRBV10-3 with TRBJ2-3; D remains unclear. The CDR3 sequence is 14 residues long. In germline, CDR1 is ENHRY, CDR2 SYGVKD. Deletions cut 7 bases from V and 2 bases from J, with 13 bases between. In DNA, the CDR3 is TGTGCCATCACCGAGCTGGCGATCACAGATACGCAGTATTTT. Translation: CAITELAITDTQYF.

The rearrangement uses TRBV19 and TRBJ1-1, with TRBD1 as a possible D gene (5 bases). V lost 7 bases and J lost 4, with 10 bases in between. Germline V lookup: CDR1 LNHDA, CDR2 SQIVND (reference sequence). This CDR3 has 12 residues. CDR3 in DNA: TGTGCCAGTACCTCAGGGTTCACTGAAGCTTTCTTT. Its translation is CASTSGFTEAFF.

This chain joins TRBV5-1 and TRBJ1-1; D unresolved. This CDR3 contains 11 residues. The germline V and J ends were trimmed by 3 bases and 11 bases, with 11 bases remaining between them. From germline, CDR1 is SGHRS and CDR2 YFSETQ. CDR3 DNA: TGCGCCAGCAGCTCTGACGAGGCTGCTTTCTTT. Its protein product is CASSSDEAAFF.